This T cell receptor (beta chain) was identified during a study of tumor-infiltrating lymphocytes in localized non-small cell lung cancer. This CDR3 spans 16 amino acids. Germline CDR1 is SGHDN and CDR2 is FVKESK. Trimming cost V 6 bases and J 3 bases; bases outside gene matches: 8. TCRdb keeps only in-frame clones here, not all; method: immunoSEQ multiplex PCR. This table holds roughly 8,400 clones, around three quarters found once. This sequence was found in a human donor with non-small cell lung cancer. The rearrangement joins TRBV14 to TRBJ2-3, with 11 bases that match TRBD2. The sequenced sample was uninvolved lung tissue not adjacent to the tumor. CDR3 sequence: CASSLRPSGGTDTQYF. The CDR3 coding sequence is TGTGCCAGCAGTCTTCGGCCTAGCGGGGGGACAGATACGCAGTATTTT.